This TCR beta chain was identified in a study of T cell changes during pregnancy in multiple sclerosis (dated by TCRdb to between 2018 and 2021). For context, the study as a whole: Changes in the T cell repertoire over the course of pregnancy were examined in this study in women with multiple sclerosis.

The cysteine opens and the phenylalanine closes a CDR3 of 16 amino acids. The entry retains the CDR3 DNA only, 48 bases that are in frame from base 1. A word on this clone: What this receptor recognizes is not known. No clone much larger than this one lies a single base away; base qualities are absent.

Library creation used the immunoSEQ multiplex PCR assay. Imported from immuneACCESS, the table was reduced by TCRdb to in-frame sequences with V and J called. These copies leave out some clones; in studies compared against another copy, an unresolved V gene accounts for under half, and the cause of the remainder is not known. This sample comprises more than 35,000 clones, around 90% of them detected only once. The leading ten clones occupy approximately 0.5% of the sample. The receptor was derived from a female donor with multiple sclerosis, enrolled in a pregnancy study. The source was CD4+ T cells from peripheral blood mononuclear cells, collected in the second trimester of pregnancy. This chain is built from TRBV21-1 and TRBJ2-7; whether TRBD1, the table's D call, matches the DNA was not checked. TRBV21-1 is labeled a pseudogene. The sequence in DNA is TGTGCCAGCAGCACCTTGCAGGGGACCCCTTCCTACGAGCAGTACTTC. It specifies CASSTLQGTPSYEQYF.